This TCR beta chain originates from a study of blood T cell repertoires in COVID-19. Sequencing used immunoSEQ multiplex PCR; TCRdb keeps in-frame clones, though not all of them. Counted here are 200,000 or so clones, 70% to 90% occurring once; the ten biggest clones make up 0.75% to 0.95%. V was shortened by 3 bases and J by 4 bases, with 6 bases between the two germline ends. Looked up from germline, CDR1 is MNHNS and CDR2 is SASEGT. This CDR3 region has 13 residues. The chain combines TRBV6-1 with TRBJ2-2; D is unresolved. This sequence was found in a woman in her seventies with acute or convalescent COVID-19. The sequenced material came from peripheral blood. The CDR3 nucleotides are TGTGCCAGCAGTGAGAGTTTCACCGGGGAGCTGTTTTTT. Translating gives CASSESFTGELFF.